Described below is a single TCR beta chain sequence and its context. What antigen it recognizes has not been identified. Qualities for individual bases were not recorded, and no much larger clone is one base off. The treatment or condition label for this specimen denotes: live attenuated yellow fever vaccine strain. PBMCs were isolated from peripheral blood using a standard Ficoll-Paque protocol. Dynabeads CD4 and CD8 positive selection kits were used to isolate CD4 and CD8 T-cell fractions. RNA was extracted with TriZol from bulk PBMCs, CD4 and CD8 fractions, and dextramer-positive and dextramer-negative fractions. Synthesis of TCR cDNA relied on 5'RACE template switching, a step that introduced a universal primer site along with unique molecular identifiers. Priming of cDNA synthesis was performed from both the TCR alpha and TCR beta constant segments. Two PCR steps were used to amplify libraries, with sample barcodes and sequencing adapters being added in the second step. Sequencing of libraries was done on Illumina HiSeq 2500 (2x100 bp) or NovaSeq (2x150 bp). Per the authors' processing: Demultiplexing of reads and collapsing into UMI consensus sequences were performed with MIGEC, and V(D)J alignment was carried out with MiXCR. Vaccine-responding clonotypes were defined with edgeR using replicate PBMC samples, requiring FDR below 0.01 and a log2 fold change above 5 up to day 15. CD4 or CD8 identity was assigned to each bulk clonotype according to whether the clonotype was present at higher abundance in the sequenced CD4 repertoire or the sequenced CD8 repertoire. TCRdb ran its own pipeline on the public reads, namely fastp trimming at Q25 and MiXCR clone calling, and kept in-frame beta chains. Merged by CDR3 protein, the rows form single entries marked with the most common genes and DNA. None of the V and J calls come from the authors' own analysis; TCRdb made them. Recorded for this sample are tens of thousands of distinct CDR3 sequences; about 7.8% of them occurred a single time. Of the sample, 35% to 40% falls within the top ten clones.

These data belong to a study of T cells after yellow fever vaccination (dated by TCRdb to the late 2010s). Background on the whole study: Libraries from fractions with low cell numbers were prepared with the SMART-Seq v4 Ultra Low Input RNA kit. To follow T-cell clones before and after primary and booster YFV17D yellow fever vaccination, bulk TCR alpha and beta repertoires were sequenced over time. Two healthy male donors, one aged 18 to 30 and one aged 30 to 40 years, made up the cohort. Bulk PBMC replicates and cell subsets were isolated from blood drawn at multiple timepoints before and after both primary and secondary immunization. Study-level results and caveats: The secondary T-cell response was found to be weaker but faster than the primary response, with a peak reached on day 5 rather than on day 15. The study included only two donors, which limits how far the findings can be generalized. After the booster, most of the clones that had expanded following primary vaccination were detected again (almost 98% of CD4 and roughly nine tenths of CD8), which suggests that memory was broadly maintained. A small fraction of clonotypes appeared in both the CD4 and CD8 compartments, likely as a result of convergent recombination. Because abundant contaminating clonotypes from the bulk population could be contained in FACS-sorted repertoires, computational filtering was required.

The CDR3, from cysteine to phenylalanine, totals 19 residues. CDR3 DNA is the only sequence kept; it has 57 bases, read in frame from the first base. Via the germline V gene, CDR1 is SGHVS and CDR2 FNYEAQ. Compared with germline, V lacks 1 base and J lacks 2 bases; bases without a gene match: 17. This chain joins TRBV7-6 to TRBJ2-7; the junction holds 7 bases that match TRBD1. The specimen was CD8+ T cells sorted from PBMCs, collected 15 days after the yellow fever booster vaccination. This clonotype originated in a man aged 25-45 years who received the YFV17D yellow fever vaccine. The DNA reads as follows: TGTGCCAGCAGCTTAGGTTCGGGGTCGGGACAGTCCTCTCCCTACGAGCAGTACTTC. It specifies CASSLGSGSGQSSPYEQYF.